The 22 T cell receptor beta chains in this list originate from one sample, sequenced in a study of cytomegalovirus exposure and HLA in healthy donors. Vbeta (60) and Jbeta (13) primers were used in the PCR. This table comes from immunoSEQ multiplex PCR, and its TCRdb copy is limited to in-frame clones, with some not included. The table has approximately 150,000 clones, about two thirds seen once; the top ten hold roughly 4.1%. The specimen sequenced was PBMCs. Every receptor here comes from a woman between 18 and 30 years old in good health and CMV-seropositive.

The V gene is TRBV6-5, the J gene TRBJ2-2, with D unresolved. Germline V CDR1 and CDR2: MNHEY, SVGAGI. Trimming shortened V by 2 bases and J by 6 bases, and 10 bases separated the two germline ends. The CDR3 extends over 14 amino acids. The CDR3 loop is CASSYVLYAGELFF. The CDR3 DNA is TGTGCCAGCAGTTACGTACTCTACGCCGGGGAGCTGTTTTTT.

To note about this clone: Compared with germline, one end of the junction differs, possibly owing to a read error. J is TRBJ1-2 and V is TRBV6-6; 9 bases agree with TRBD1. Germline lookup yields CDR1 MNHNY and CDR2 SVGAGI (reference sequence). The CDR3 consists of 14 residues. CDR3 in DNA: TGTGCCAGCAATTACCAGGACAGGGGTTATGGCTACACCTTC. Translating it yields CASNYQDRGYGYTF.

This clone was counted a few times. The gene calls are TRBV9 and TRBJ1-2; D is unresolved. The CDR3 sequence is 15 residues long. V shed 6 bases and J shed 2 bases, with 17 bases lying between them. The germline V gene encodes CDR1 SGDLS and CDR2 YYNGEE. The CDR3 region is CASTLSKGANYGYTF. The CDR3 DNA reads TGTGCCAGCACCCTTAGTAAGGGAGCAAACTATGGCTACACCTTC.

There are a few counts of this clone. V gene TRBV7-8 combines with J gene TRBJ2-2; maybe TRBD1 (6 bases). Germline V gene lookup returns CDR1 SGHVS and CDR2 FQNEAQ. V was trimmed by 0 bases and J by 5 bases, leaving 13 bases between them. The CDR3 contains 16 residues. Here the CDR3 reads CASSLAITGWTGELFF. The CDR3 DNA follows: TGTGCCAGCAGCTTAGCAATTACAGGGTGGACCGGGGAGCTGTTTTTT.

The chain has TRBV7-2 and TRBJ2-7, with D perhaps matching TRBD2 (6 bases). The germline V gene encodes CDR1 SGHTA and CDR2 FQGNSA. This CDR3 has 13 amino acids. The V end lost 0 bases, the J end lost 6 bases, and 9 bases lay between the germline ends. CDR3 in amino acids: CASSLARGIEQYF. In DNA form, the CDR3 reads TGTGCCAGCAGCTTAGCGCGCGGGATCGAGCAGTACTTC.

This clone appeared a single time. V gene TRBV10-1 combines with J gene TRBJ2-2; D gene uncertain. Trimming cost V 0 bases and J 9 bases, with 14 bases left between them. Germline loops: CDR1 WNHNN, CDR2 SYGVQD (reference sequence). This CDR3 contains 15 residues. Here the CDR3 DNA reads TGCGCCAGCAGTGAGTCCCGGGTCCCCATCTGGGAGCTGTTTTTT. Translated, it gives CASSESRVPIWELFF.

The rearrangement joins TRBV6-5 to TRBJ2-3; the D gene is possibly TRBD2 (6 bases). Trimming removed 6 bases from V and 6 bases from J, with 19 bases in between. CDR1 is MNHEY, CDR2 SVGAGI, per germline. The CDR3 sequence is 15 residues long. Here the CDR3 reads CASSSTTSVADTQYF. CDR3 coding DNA: TGTGCCAGCAGCTCTACGACTAGTGTGGCGGATACGCAGTATTTT.

A few counts support this clone. Other nucleotide sequences from this sample produce the same CDR3. The rearrangement uses TRBV28 and TRBJ2-7, with TRBD2 matching over 9 bases. This CDR3 has 14 residues. Germline CDR1 reads MDHEN; CDR2 reads SYDVKM. The J segment lost 7 bases and the V segment lost 5 bases, leaving 9 bases of the junction unmatched. CDR3 in DNA: TGTGCCAGCAGTCGGATAGCGGGAGTGGAGGAGCAGTACTTC. Residues: CASSRIAGVEEQYF. The entire variable domain, with the rest obtained from reference TRBV28 and TRBJ2-7, is as follows: DVKVTQSSRYLVKRTGEKVFLECVQDMDHENMFWYRQDPGLGLRLIYFSYDVKMKEKGDIPEGYSVSREKKERFSLILESASTNQTSMYLCASSRIAGVEEQYFGPGTRLTVT.

As to this clone: The junction does not match germline at one end; this may be a read error. The CDR3 is CASSPQGDSLLHF. CDR3 coding DNA: TGTGCCAGCTCACCTCAGGGTGATTCACTCCTCCACTTT. The chain is built from TRBV18 and TRBJ1-6, with D maybe TRBD1 (5 bases). The CDR3 spans 13 residues. From germline, CDR1 is KGHSH and CDR2 LQKENI. The entire variable domain, with the rest obtained from reference TRBV18 and TRBJ1-6, is as follows: NAGVMQNPRHLVRRRGQEARLRCSPMKGHSHVYWYRQLPEEGLKFMVYLQKENIIDESGMPKERFSAEFPKEGPSILRIQQVVRGDSAAYFCASSPQGDSLLHFGNGTRLTVT.

The chain employs TRBV27 and TRBJ2-1, with D maybe TRBD1 (5 bases). The CDR3 has 18 amino acids. Germline V gene lookup returns CDR1 MNHEY and CDR2 SMNVEV (reference sequence). V was pared by 2 bases and J by 4 bases, with 21 bases between. CDR3 protein: CASSLLLGPTVTYNEQFF. The CDR3 DNA follows: TGTGCCAGCAGTTTACTGTTGGGGCCGACCGTAACTTACAATGAGCAGTTCTTC.

This chain uses TRBV30 with TRBJ1-2, with 9 bases aligning to TRBD1. The CDR3 consists of 12 residues. CDR1 GTSNPN and CDR2 SVGIG come from the germline V gene (reference sequence). V dropped 5 bases and J dropped 10; count of bases not matched to a gene: 8. As DNA, the CDR3 is TGTGCCTGGGGATCGGGGACAGGGCACTACACCTTC. It yields the protein CAWGSGTGHYTF.

The gene calls are TRBV4-1 and TRBJ1-2; the D gene is possibly TRBD1 (6 bases). The CDR3 runs 16 residues. Per the germline V gene, CDR1 is MGHRA and CDR2 is YSYEKL. V dropped 3 bases and J dropped 2 bases, with 16 bases sitting between them. The CDR3 sequence: CASSQGADRTNYGYTF. In nucleotides, the CDR3 is TGCGCCAGCAGCCAGGGGGCGGACAGAACAAACTATGGCTACACCTTC.

The V gene is TRBV9, the J gene TRBJ2-3; TRBD2 agrees at 7 bases. Unmatched junction bases numbered 6, after V lost 3 bases and J lost 5 bases. Per germline, CDR1 SGDLS and CDR2 YYNGEE. CDR3 size: 14 residues. The chain's CDR3 is CASSGLAEIDTQYF. DNA of the CDR3: TGTGCCAGCAGCGGTCTAGCGGAGATAGATACGCAGTATTTT. The whole variable domain, filled in from reference TRBV9 and TRBJ2-3, reads DSGVTQTPKHLITATGQRVTLRCSPRSGDLSVYWYQQSLDQGLQFLIQYYNGEERAKGNILERFSAQQFPDLHSELNLSSLELGDSALYFCASSGLAEIDTQYFGPGTRLTVL.

This chain uses TRBV2 with TRBJ2-1, with D possibly matching TRBD2 (5 bases). Germline-derived CDR1 and CDR2 are SNHLY and FYNNEI. The V and J ends lost 3 bases and 5 bases respectively, with 8 bases between them. CDR3 length equals 13 residues. The CDR3 DNA sequence: TGTGCCAGCAGTGATGGAGGTAACAATGAGCAGTTCTTC. Its protein product is CASSDGGNNEQFF.

In this sample, this clone turned up a few times. The CDR3: CASSFGSPGGRAFF. For the CDR3, the DNA is TGTGCCAGCAGTTTTGGGAGTCCGGGCGGTCGAGCTTTCTTT. The chain carries TRBV27 and TRBJ1-1; D is unresolved. The germline V and J ends were trimmed by 3 bases and 10 bases, with 18 bases remaining between them. CDR1 and CDR2 (germline): MNHEY, SMNVEV (reference sequence). The CDR3 extends over 14 amino acids.

V gene TRBV6-1 combines with J gene TRBJ2-5, with D hard to call. Judging by the DNA end, TRBJ2-7 fits better; the J call may be wrong. CDR3 length equals 13 residues. The germline V gene encodes CDR1 MNHNS and CDR2 SASEGT. The CDR3 DNA is TGTGCCAGCAGCTCAAACGACGGGTACGAGCAGTACTTC. This gives the protein CASSSNDGYEQYF.

The J gene is TRBJ1-2, the V gene TRBV21-1; the table's TRBD1 call for D was not verified on the DNA. TRBV21-1 is a pseudogene segment. This CDR3 has 15 residues. In nucleotides, the CDR3 is TGTGCCAGCAGCACTAAGACAGGGGACCCATATGGCTACACCTTC. Protein product: CASSTKTGDPYGYTF.

This rearrangement joins TRBV6-5 to TRBJ2-7; 8 bases line up with TRBD1. J lost 1 base, V lost 6 bases, and 5 bases had no gene match. CDR3 size: 14 residues. Germline V lookup: CDR1 MNHEY, CDR2 SVGAGI. The CDR3 loop is CASREDRGSYEQYF. The CDR3 DNA reads as TGTGCCAGCAGAGAAGACAGGGGTTCCTACGAGCAGTACTTC.

The chain uses TRBV6-5 and TRBJ2-7; 11 positions agree with TRBD1. Looked up from germline, CDR1 is MNHEY and CDR2 is SVGAGI. The trim removed 5 bases at V and 5 bases at J, leaving 8 bases unmatched. This CDR3 has 15 residues. The CDR3 region has the DNA TGTGCCAGCAGTAGGGACAGGGGGGGAGTAAACGAGCAGTACTTC. This encodes CASSRDRGGVNEQYF.

The V gene is TRBV19, the J gene TRBJ2-6, with a tentative D call TRBD1 (6 bases). Germline V gives CDR1 LNHDA, CDR2 SQIVND (reference sequence). The CDR3 spans 16 residues. V lost 7 bases to trimming and J lost 0 bases, with 13 bases between them. As DNA, the CDR3 is TGTGCCAGTATGTGGGGGCAGCTCTCTGGGGCCAACGTCCTGACTTTC. Its translation is CASMWGQLSGANVLTF.

The chain joins TRBV9 to TRBJ2-2; 10 positions match TRBD1. This CDR3 spans 18 amino acids. CDR1 SGDLS and CDR2 YYNGEE come from the germline V gene. Germline trimming cut 0 bases from V and 3 bases from J; bases unmatched to any gene: 8. The CDR3 DNA reads TGTGCCAGCAGCGTAGCCTATGACAGGGGGCTTCACACCGGGGAGCTGTTTTTT. Amino acids: CASSVAYDRGLHTGELFF.

In regard to this clone: Other DNA variants within this sample encode the same CDR3. The CDR3 protein is CASSIGLADTQYF. CDR3 nucleotides: TGTGCCAGTAGTATAGGGCTGGCAGATACGCAGTATTTT. This chain joins TRBV19 and TRBJ2-3; D is undetermined. CDR3 size: 13 residues. Germline V gives CDR1 LNHDA, CDR2 SQIVND (reference sequence). The ends were cut back, 1 base at V and 4 bases at J, with 6 bases in the middle.